Listed below are T cell receptor beta chains from one sample, sequenced in a study of naive and memory T cell subsets. Using its own MiXCR run on the UMI-ligation and nested PCR reads, TCRdb lists one record per CDR3 protein. The table lists around 23,000 distinct CDR3 sequences, more than 9.5% of them singletons. Sequences were obtained from central memory CD8+ T cells from blood. These receptors were collected from a human donor in good health. The CDR3 runs from the conserved cysteine through the conserved F or W. The order of the fields is D gene, V gene, CDR3 protein. A D gene is named only where the DNA matches it firmly.

TRBD2 TRBV29-1 CSVRWTSGTRGTGELFF
TRBD2 TRBV28 CASSLEAGGAYEQYF
. TRBV20-1 CSARPSEQLSQQYF
. TRBV7-3 CASSLGLRGTDTQYF
. TRBV10-3 CAISESSGDHEQYF
. TRBV20-1 CSARPSSYNEQFF
. TRBV10-2 CASSESEKDTQYF
. TRBV25-1 CASSESMDSSEAFF
. TRBV12-3/TRBV12-4 CASRTGSGTDTQYF
. TRBV6-5 CASIAENTEAFF
TRBD2 TRBV13 CASSLGTIAGTYNEQFF
TRBD2 TRBV27 CASSSPTRLAGGRTGELFF
TRBD2 TRBV4-2 CASSQEGEGLADTQYF
. TRBV29-1 CSVAVGRTDTQYF
TRBD1 TRBV13 CASSPKTPTGRGIYTEAFF
. TRBV5-4 CASSLNRGTYGYTF
. TRBV4-3 CASSQTASYGYTF
TRBD1 TRBV10-3 CAISGGQLNYGYTF
. TRBV12-3/TRBV12-4 CASSFGGINEQFF
. TRBV5-1 CASSAGHNEQFF
. TRBV20-1 CSATVEFRYNEQFF
. TRBV6-2/TRBV6-3 CASSYPSSGETQYF
. TRBV6-5 CASSGNIFGQIFSGANVLTF